This T cell receptor beta chain was sequenced during a study of T cell responses to AZD1222 COVID-19 vaccine. Findings and caveats of the study: CD4 TCRs associated with vaccination spanned spike, dominating at 160-218 and 743-854. Reports indicate that nearly half of spike-specific TCRs are directed at unmutated variant regions. Donors in the cohort were predominantly white British and more often female, and clonal diversity was possibly underestimated.

CDR1 and CDR2 from the germline V gene are SNHLY and FYNNEI. The CDR3 spans 14 residues. V lost 2 bases and J 10 bases, leaving 17 bases between the germline ends. Clones were read by immunoSEQ multiplex PCR, and TCRdb kept only the in-frame ones, dropping some. The sample has tens of thousands of clones; 80% to 90% are singletons. In the case of this clone: Its antigen is as yet unknown.

The V call is TRBV2, the J call TRBJ1-1; D unclear. The source is an adult who received the AZD1222 COVID-19 vaccine. The sequencing here drew on peripheral blood, taken 28 days after the second AZD1222 dose. CDR3 region: CASSESPLGFGAFF. For the CDR3, the DNA is TGTGCCAGCAGTGAATCCCCCCTGGGGTTCGGAGCTTTCTTT.